The rows below give T cell receptor beta chains drawn from one sample of a study of CD8+CD57+ T cells in acquired aplastic anemia. One entry per CDR3 protein, called by TCRdb with MiXCR from the reads. The sample carries about 160,000 distinct CDR3 sequences, 40% to 50% recorded once. The sequencing sample was made of sorted CD4+, CD8+, or CD8+CD57+ T cells (not recorded which) from PBMCs. These receptors were collected from a human donor with aplastic anemia. The CDR3 runs from the conserved cysteine through the conserved F or W. Fields, in order: clone size, D gene, J gene, V gene, CDR3 DNA, CDR3 protein. D genes are given only for firm matches. Some rows mark clone size as missing; the rest say once, few, many or name a class of expanded clone.

size: NA
D: NA
J: TRBJ2-5
V: TRBV7-9
DNA: TGTGCCAGCAGCTCCTCGTTTGAGACCCAGTACTTC
CDR3: CASSSSFETQYF

size: many
D: TRBD1
J: TRBJ2-6
V: TRBV12-3/TRBV12-4
DNA: TGTGCCAGTGACAGGGGGAAAGGAGGGGCCAACGTCCTGACTTTC
CDR3: CASDRGKGGANVLTF

size: many
D: NA
J: TRBJ1-5
V: TRBV9
DNA: TGTGCCAGCAGCGTAGACGCCAATCAGCCCCAGCATTTT
CDR3: CASSVDANQPQHF

size: many
D: NA
J: TRBJ2-7
V: TRBV5-4
DNA: TGTGCCAGCAGCCTGCTAGGACAGTTTGAGTACTTC
CDR3: CASSLLGQFEYF

size: many
D: NA
J: TRBJ2-1
V: TRBV24-1
DNA: TGTGCCACCAGTGACCGATACGGGGGTGAGGGGAATGAGCAGTTCTTC
CDR3: CATSDRYGGEGNEQFF

size: many
D: TRBD1
J: TRBJ2-3
V: TRBV20-1
DNA: TGCAGTGCTGCCGTACCGGGACAGACAGATACGCAGTATTTT
CDR3: CSAAVPGQTDTQYF

size: many
D: NA
J: TRBJ2-3
V: TRBV3-1
DNA: TGTGCCACGAGCGGCAGTTATACACCGGATACGCAGTATTTT
CDR3: CATSGSYTPDTQYF

size: once
D: NA
J: TRBJ1-6
V: TRBV2
DNA: TGTGCCAGCAGCAGGGAGTTTGGTAGCAATTCACCCCTCCACTTT
CDR3: CASSREFGSNSPLHF

size: NA
D: TRBD1
J: TRBJ1-1
V: TRBV29-1
DNA: TGCAGCGTTGCCCGGGACAGTGAAGCTTTCTTT
CDR3: CSVARDSEAFF

size: many
D: NA
J: TRBJ2-3
V: TRBV6-4
DNA: TGTGCCAGCAGTGTGGGGCTTCAAGATACGCAGTATTTT
CDR3: CASSVGLQDTQYF

size: few
D: TRBD1
J: TRBJ2-7
V: TRBV19
DNA: TGTGCCAGTAGGGACCGGACAGGGGAGTACGAGCAGTACTTC
CDR3: CASRDRTGEYEQYF

size: many
D: NA
J: TRBJ2-7
V: TRBV6-2/TRBV6-3
DNA: TGTGCCAGCAGTTACGGTCCCGGCCTCGAGGGATACGAGCAGTACTTC
CDR3: CASSYGPGLEGYEQYF

size: few
D: NA
J: TRBJ2-7
V: TRBV7-2
DNA: TGTGCCAGCAGCCCGGGTGGCGGCTTGGCCGAGCAGTACTTC
CDR3: CASSPGGGLAEQYF

size: NA
D: TRBD1
J: TRBJ2-7
V: TRBV20-1
DNA: TGCAGTGCTTACTCCCGGGACAGGGGATCCTACGAGCAGTACTTC
CDR3: CSAYSRDRGSYEQYF

size: many
D: NA
J: TRBJ2-1
V: TRBV2
DNA: TGTGCCAGCAGCCTACTGGCCTACAATGAGCAGTTCTTC
CDR3: CASSLLAYNEQFF

size: NA
D: TRBD1
J: TRBJ1-6
V: TRBV5-4
DNA: TGTGCCAGCAACATCATCCCGGGACAGGCAAATTCACCCCTCCACTTT
CDR3: CASNIIPGQANSPLHF

size: many
D: NA
J: TRBJ2-7
V: TRBV2
DNA: TGTGCCAGCAGTTATCTCCAGAGGGGACACGAGCAGTACTTC
CDR3: CASSYLQRGHEQYF

size: NA
D: NA
J: TRBJ1-2
V: TRBV6-2/TRBV6-3
DNA: TGTGCCAGCAGGCCAATGGGGGGCCGCTATGGCTACACCTTC
CDR3: CASRPMGGRYGYTF

size: many
D: TRBD2
J: TRBJ2-2
V: TRBV11-2
DNA: TGTGCCAGCAGCCTGGTGGCGGGAGGGCCAATAGGCGGGGAGCTGTTTTTT
CDR3: CASSLVAGGPIGGELFF

size: once
D: NA
J: TRBJ1-2
V: TRBV11-3
DNA: TGTGCCAGCAGCTTATGGGAGATTAGGGGCTATGGCTACACCTTC
CDR3: CASSLWEIRGYGYTF

size: many
D: NA
J: TRBJ1-4
V: TRBV7-2
DNA: TGTGCCAGCAGCTACAGGTCTGGGTATGATGAAAAACTGTTTTTT
CDR3: CASSYRSGYDEKLFF

size: NA
D: TRBD2
J: TRBJ2-7
V: TRBV7-6
DNA: TGTGCCAGCAGCCCGGGACTAGAATACGAGCAGTACTTC
CDR3: CASSPGLEYEQYF

size: NA
D: NA
J: TRBJ1-2
V: TRBV7-9
DNA: TGTGCCAGCAGCACGGAACAGGATAACTATGGCTACACCTTC
CDR3: CASSTEQDNYGYTF

size: few
D: NA
J: TRBJ2-7
V: TRBV24-1
DNA: TGTGCCACCAGTGACATTAACTGGCGATTGGACGAGCAGTACTTC
CDR3: CATSDINWRLDEQYF

size: NA
D: NA
J: TRBJ1-6
V: TRBV20-1
DNA: TGCAGTGCTTGGACCCTGAGCTCCTATAATTCACCCCTCCACTTT
CDR3: CSAWTLSSYNSPLHF

size: NA
D: TRBD1
J: TRBJ1-1
V: TRBV7-8
DNA: TGTGCCAGCAGCTCACGGCGAGACAGGGCTACTGAAGCTTTCTTT
CDR3: CASSSRRDRATEAFF

size: once
D: TRBD1
J: TRBJ1-5
V: TRBV6-5
DNA: TGTGCCAGCAGTTACCAGGGACAGCGCAATCAGCCCCAGCATTTT
CDR3: CASSYQGQRNQPQHF

size: NA
D: TRBD2
J: TRBJ2-3
V: TRBV11-2
DNA: TGTGCCAGCAGCCCTTGGACTAGCGTAACAGATACGCAGTATTTT
CDR3: CASSPWTSVTDTQYF

size: once
D: NA
J: TRBJ1-6
V: TRBV7-2
DNA: TGTGCCGGCAGCTTACCGAGTTCCTGGAATTCATCCCTCCACTTT
CDR3: CAGSLPSSWNSSLHF

size: many
D: TRBD1
J: TRBJ2-7
V: TRBV20-1
DNA: TGCAGTGCTCCGCGCCCGACAGGGATTATCTACGAGCAGTACTTC
CDR3: CSAPRPTGIIYEQYF

size: many
D: NA
J: TRBJ1-5
V: TRBV4-3
DNA: TGCGCCAGCAGCCAAACAGATAGCAATCAGCCCCAGCATTTT
CDR3: CASSQTDSNQPQHF

size: many
D: NA
J: TRBJ2-1
V: TRBV5-5
DNA: TGTGCCACGACAGTCATCTCCTACAATGAGCAGTTCTTC
CDR3: CATTVISYNEQFF

size: NA
D: TRBD2
J: TRBJ2-7
V: TRBV24-1
DNA: TGTGCCAGCAGAGGGACTAGCGGGAGCTCCTACGAGCAGTACTTC
CDR3: CASRGTSGSSYEQYF

size: few
D: TRBD2
J: TRBJ2-1
V: TRBV6-2/TRBV6-3
DNA: TGTGCCAGCAGTTACCCTACGGGACTAGTTCCCAATGAGCAGTTCTTC
CDR3: CASSYPTGLVPNEQFF

size: NA
D: NA
J: TRBJ2-2
V: TRBV20-1
DNA: TGCAGTGCTAGAGATCGGCGTACGGGGGACACCGGGGAGCTGTTTTTT
CDR3: CSARDRRTGDTGELFF

size: few
D: NA
J: TRBJ1-6
V: TRBV15
DNA: TGTGCCACCAGCAGAGATGGGGGGCTTAATTCACCCCTCCACTTT
CDR3: CATSRDGGLNSPLHF